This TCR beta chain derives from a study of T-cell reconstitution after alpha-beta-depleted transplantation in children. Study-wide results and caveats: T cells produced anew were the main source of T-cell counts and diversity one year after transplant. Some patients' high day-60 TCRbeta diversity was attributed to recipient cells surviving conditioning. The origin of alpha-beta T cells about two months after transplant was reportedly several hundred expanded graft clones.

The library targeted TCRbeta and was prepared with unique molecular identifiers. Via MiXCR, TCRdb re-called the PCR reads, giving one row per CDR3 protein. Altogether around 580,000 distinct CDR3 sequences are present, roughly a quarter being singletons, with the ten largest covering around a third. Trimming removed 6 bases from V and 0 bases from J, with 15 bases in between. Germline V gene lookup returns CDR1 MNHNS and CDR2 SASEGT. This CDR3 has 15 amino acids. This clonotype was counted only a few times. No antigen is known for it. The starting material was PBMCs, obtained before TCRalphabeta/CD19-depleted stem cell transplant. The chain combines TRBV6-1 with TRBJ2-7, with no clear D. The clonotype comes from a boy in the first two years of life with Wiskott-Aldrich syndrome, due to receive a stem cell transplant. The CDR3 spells CASSREKASSYEQYF. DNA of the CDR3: TGTGCCAGCAGCCGAGAGAAGGCCAGCTCCTACGAGCAGTACTTC.